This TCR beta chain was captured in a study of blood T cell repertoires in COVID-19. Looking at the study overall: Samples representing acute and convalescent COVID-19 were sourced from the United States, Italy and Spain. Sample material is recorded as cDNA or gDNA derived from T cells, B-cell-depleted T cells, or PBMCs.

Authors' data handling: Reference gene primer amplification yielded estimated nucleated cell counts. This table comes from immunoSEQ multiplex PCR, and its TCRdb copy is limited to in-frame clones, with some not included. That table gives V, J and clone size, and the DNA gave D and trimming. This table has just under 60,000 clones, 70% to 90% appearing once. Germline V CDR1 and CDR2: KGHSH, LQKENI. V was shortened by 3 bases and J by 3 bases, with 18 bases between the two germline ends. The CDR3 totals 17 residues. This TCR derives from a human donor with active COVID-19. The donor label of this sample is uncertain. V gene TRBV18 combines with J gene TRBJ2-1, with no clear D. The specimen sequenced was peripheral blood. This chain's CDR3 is CASSPERRSSYYNEQFF. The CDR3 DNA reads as TGTGCCAGCTCACCGGAGCGAAGGAGTTCGTACTACAATGAGCAGTTCTTC.